A single sample gave rise to the 14 T cell receptor beta chains below, sequenced in a study of T cells in Graves' hyperthyroidism and ophthalmopathy. Amplification of TCR beta CDR3 regions used RNA as the template. A first-round RT-PCR of the TCR CDR3 used the HTBI primer set. Each CDR3 protein gets one entry after TCRdb re-called the multiplex PCR reads with MiXCR. The sample comprises about 250,000 distinct CDR3 sequences, approximately 24% of which are singletons, and around 32% rests with the top ten. What was sequenced was blood. All receptors come from a woman between 40 and 55 years old with Graves' ophthalmopathy.

This clonotype was observed at least ten times. This CDR3 reads CASSFRQVGELFF. CDR3 nucleotide sequence: TGTGCCAGCAGCTTTCGACAGGTCGGGGAGCTGTTTTTT. The chain links TRBV14 to TRBJ2-2, with D tentatively TRBD1 (6 bases). V gave up 5 bases and J gave up 7 bases, with 11 bases separating them. The CDR3 contains 13 residues. Germline assignment: CDR1 SGHDN and CDR2 FVKESK. The whole variable domain, remainder taken from reference TRBV14 and TRBJ2-2, is EAGVTQFPSHSVIEKGQTVTLRCDPISGHDNLYWYRRVMGKEIKFLLHFVKESKQDESGMPNNRFLAERTGGTYSTLKVQPAELEDSGVYFCASSFRQVGELFFGEGSRLTVL.

This chain joins TRBV28 and TRBJ1-2; 8 bases line up with TRBD1. Trimming removed 6 bases from V and 8 bases from J; junction bases left unmatched: 11. The CDR3 runs 14 residues. Germline lookup yields CDR1 MDHEN and CDR2 SYDVKM. In DNA, the CDR3 is TGTGCCAGCAGCCCGACAGGGGCCGGGATAGGCTACACCTTC. Amino acids: CASSPTGAGIGYTF.

This clonotype was found many times. J is TRBJ2-5 and V is TRBV28; possible D gene TRBD1, 6 bases. The CDR3 extends over 16 amino acids. Trimming took 6 bases from V and 5 from J, leaving 22 bases between them. The germline gives CDR1 MDHEN, CDR2 SYDVKM. CDR3 residues: CASRPLTGWTYETQYF. CDR3 coding DNA: TGTGCCAGCAGGCCACTCACAGGGTGGACTTACGAGACCCAGTACTTC.

The J gene is TRBJ2-2, the V gene TRBV4-1, with D tentatively TRBD1 (6 bases). Trimming took 1 base from V and 5 from J, leaving 14 bases between them. The CDR3 loop spans 16 amino acids. Germline lookup yields CDR1 MGHRA and CDR2 YSYEKL. Here the CDR3 DNA reads TGCGCCAGCAGCCAAGTAAGCACAGGGCCTACCGGGGAGCTGTTTTTT. As protein: CASSQVSTGPTGELFF.

The V and J genes are TRBV20-1 and TRBJ1-1; 7 bases are shared with TRBD1. This CDR3 is built from 17 residues. The V gene end was trimmed by 4 bases and the J gene end by 0 bases; junction bases not matched to a gene: 14. Germline V CDR1 and CDR2: DFQATT, SNEGSKA (reference sequence). Here the CDR3 reads CSANRRGRTPLNTEAFF. DNA of the CDR3: TGCAGTGCTAATCGGAGGGGGCGAACACCTTTGAACACTGAAGCTTTCTTT.

This chain uses TRBV25-1 with TRBJ2-5; TRBD1 might be the D (5 bases). Germline CDR1 reads MGHDK; CDR2 reads SYGVNS. V was shortened by 3 bases and J by 5 bases, with 25 bases between the two germline ends. There are 18 residues in the CDR3. The CDR3 protein is CASSDPGRQGAFMETQYF. CDR3 nucleotide sequence: TGTGCCAGCAGTGACCCCGGACGACAAGGGGCTTTTATGGAGACCCAGTACTTC.

This clonotype was recorded many times. The genes are TRBV12-3 or TRBV12-4 and TRBJ2-7, with 9 bases aligning to TRBD1. The CDR3 runs to 16 residues. Trimming took 5 bases from V and 5 from J; bases not matched to a gene: 13. CDR3 coding DNA: TGTGCCAGCAGTCCCTCGGACAGGGGTTTAATAAACGAGCAGTACTTC. Translation gives CASSPSDRGLINEQYF.

The chain is built from TRBV2 and TRBJ2-5; D unresolved. This CDR3 region has 12 residues. V was cut by 5 bases and J by 3 bases, with 7 bases left in between. Germline V lookup: CDR1 SNHLY, CDR2 FYNNEI. The DNA of the CDR3 is TGTGCCAGCAGTTACATGAAAGAGACCCAGTACTTC. Protein sequence: CASSYMKETQYF.

This clonotype appeared many times. V is TRBV19 and J is TRBJ1-5; a possible D gene is TRBD1 (5 bases). Looked up from germline, CDR1 is LNHDA and CDR2 is SQIVND (reference sequence). The CDR3 sequence is 15 residues long. The V end lost 3 bases, the J end lost 5 bases, and 14 bases lay between the germline ends. CDR3: CASSIGTEYHQPQHF. The CDR3 region has the DNA TGTGCCAGTAGTATTGGGACGGAGTACCATCAGCCCCAGCATTTT.

This clonotype appeared many times. The gene calls are TRBV12-3 or TRBV12-4 and TRBJ2-2; either TRBD1 or TRBD2 may supply D (6 bases each). CDR3 length: 16 residues. V was cut by 5 bases and J by 6 bases, with 19 bases left in between. CDR3 region: CASSQDHIGGPGELFF. In DNA, the CDR3 is TGTGCCAGCAGTCAGGACCACATAGGGGGGCCCGGGGAGCTGTTTTTT.

This clonotype occurred many times. The rearrangement uses TRBV7-9 and TRBJ2-2; 10 bases fit TRBD2. Germline values: CDR1 SEHNR, CDR2 FQNEAQ (reference sequence). This CDR3 comprises 15 residues. Trimming removed 4 bases from V and 4 bases from J; junction bases left unmatched: 3. For the CDR3, the DNA is TGTGCCAGCAGCTGGCTAGCGGGAGCCACCGGGGAGCTGTTTTTT. Its translation is CASSWLAGATGELFF.

This clonotype was detected many times. The rearrangement uses TRBV27 and TRBJ2-7; either TRBD1 or TRBD2 may supply D (5 bases each). Looked up from germline, CDR1 is MNHEY and CDR2 is SMNVEV (reference sequence). The length of the CDR3 is 15 residues. The V end lost 5 bases, the J end lost 2 bases, and 16 bases lay between the germline ends. The CDR3 DNA is TGTGCCAGCAGTATCTCCGGGACGGCTACCTACGAGCAGTACTTC. It is translated as CASSISGTATYEQYF.

Ten or more counts support this clonotype. The rearrangement uses TRBV29-1 and TRBJ2-2; D not certain. Germline V CDR1 and CDR2: SQVTM, ANQGSEA. The CDR3 consists of 12 residues. V was pared by 4 bases and J by 5 bases, with 8 bases between. CDR3 sequence: CSVGSRTGELFF. The CDR3 DNA reads TGCAGCGTTGGGTCGAGAACCGGGGAGCTGTTTTTT.

The CDR3 DNA reads as TGTGCCACCAGTGATTTTAACAACTATGGCTACACCTTC. Protein: CATSDFNNYGYTF. The chain joins TRBV24-1 to TRBJ1-2; D is unresolved. CDR1 and CDR2 (germline): KGHDR, SFDVKD. This CDR3 has 13 residues. V shed 1 base and J shed 2 bases, with 4 bases lying between them.